A selection of T cell receptor beta chains follows, all from one sample in a study of response to subunit inactivated influenza vaccine. TCRdb analysed the RT-PCR reads with MiXCR anew, one entry per CDR3 protein. Counted here are approximately 500,000 distinct CDR3 sequences, 10% to 15% occurring once; the ten biggest clones make up about an eighth. This specimen was PBMCs from blood, taken more than 35 days after vaccination. The source is a man in his fifties who received an inactivated influenza vaccine. CDR3s include the opening cysteine and the closing phenylalanine or tryptophan. D genes are given only for firm matches. Expanded clones are given a class, and other clones once, few, many or no size at all.

len	j_gene	v_gene	d_gene	abundance	CDR3nt	CDR3aa
15	TRBJ2-4	TRBV5-7	-	-	TGTGCCATGGGCCCTGGGCAGGGGAGGGGAAACATTCAGTACTTC	CAMGPGQGRGNIQYF
15	TRBJ1-2	TRBV11-2	-	-	TGTGCCAGCAGCTTAGGTGGAGGGTTGGCCTATGGCTACACCTTC	CASSLGGGLAYGYTF
12	TRBJ2-2	TRBV6-6	-	few	TGTGCCAGCAGCCAACGTACCGGGGAGCTGTTTTTT	CASSQRTGELFF
15	TRBJ1-1	TRBV6-5	-	-	TGTGCCAGCAGTTACTTTGGGCGATCGAACACTGAAGCTTTCTTT	CASSYFGRSNTEAFF
14	TRBJ2-7	TRBV6-1	TRBD2	few	TGTGCCAGCAGCCGACTAGCGAATACCCACGAGCAGTACTTC	CASSRLANTHEQYF
15	TRBJ2-2	TRBV3-1	-	-	TGTGCCAGCCGAGGCGGAACGATGTGGACCGGGGAGCTGTTTTTT	CASRGGTMWTGELFF
14	TRBJ2-1	TRBV7-9	-	-	TGTGCCAGCAGCTTTAGGGCGGGCCCCAATGAGCAGTTCTTC	CASSFRAGPNEQFF
12	TRBJ2-2	TRBV20-1	-	few	TGCAGTGCCCGGCAGGGGCACGGGGAGCTGTTTTTT	CSARQGHGELFF
16	TRBJ2-3	TRBV29-1	-	-	TGCAGCGTTGCAGAGTTTGGGGGTATTCGCACAGATACGCAGTATTTT	CSVAEFGGIRTDTQYF
13	TRBJ1-2	TRBV12-3/TRBV12-4	-	-	TGTGCCAGCAGTTTCTGGCAGGGTGATGGCTACACCTTC	CASSFWQGDGYTF
16	TRBJ2-7	TRBV6-1	-	few	TGTGCCAGCAGACACGGGACCTCCGTTAGGACCTACGAGCAGTACTTC	CASRHGTSVRTYEQYF
14	TRBJ2-3	TRBV9	TRBD2	few	TGTGCCAGCAGCTCGGGAGGAGGTGCAGATACGCAGTATTTT	CASSSGGGADTQYF
17	TRBJ1-1	TRBV28	-	-	TGTGCCAGCAGTTCCCCTGGGGGGGGCTCGATGAACACTGAAGCTTTCTTT	CASSSPGGGSMNTEAFF
15	TRBJ1-3	TRBV4-1	-	-	TGCGCCAGCAGCAGGGGACCGAGCTCTGGAAACACCATATATTTT	CASSRGPSSGNTIYF
15	TRBJ2-1	TRBV10-3	TRBD1	-	TGTGCCATCAGTGCCGGACAGGGGACGAACAATGAGCAGTTCTTC	CAISAGQGTNNEQFF
13	TRBJ2-5	TRBV20-1	-	-	TGCAGTGCTAAGACAACCCCCCAAGAGACCCAGTACTTC	CSAKTTPQETQYF
14	TRBJ1-5	TRBV6-5	-	-	TGTGCCAGCAGTTATTCGGGGAAGAATCAGCCCCAGCATTTT	CASSYSGKNQPQHF
13	TRBJ2-1	TRBV13	TRBD2	many	TGTGCCAGCAGCCGCGGGAGTTCGGGTGAGCAGTTCTTC	CASSRGSSGEQFF
13	TRBJ2-7	TRBV9	-	few	TGTGCCAGCAGCGGCGGGGCTTCCCTCGAGCAGTACTTC	CASSGGASLEQYF
14	TRBJ2-7	TRBV5-6	TRBD1	few	TGTGCCAGCAGCTTGGGGGCCGGACAGGGAACGAAGTACTTC	CASSLGAGQGTKYF
14	TRBJ2-7	TRBV5-1	TRBD2	-	TGCGCCAGCAGCTTGGACGGGAGGGTCTACGAGCAGTACTTC	CASSLDGRVYEQYF
13	TRBJ2-7	TRBV4-1	-	few	TGCGCCAGCAGCCAAGATTGGCGCACCGAGCAGTACTTC	CASSQDWRTEQYF
14	TRBJ2-2	TRBV5-1	-	few	TGCGCCAGCAGCTCTCACGTGTGGACCGGGGAGCTGTTTTTT	CASSSHVWTGELFF
16	TRBJ1-4	TRBV11-2	-	-	TGTGCCAGCAGCTTAGATACGGACAGAGAAGGTGAAAAACTGTTTTTT	CASSLDTDREGEKLFF
13	TRBJ1-2	TRBV27	-	-	TGTGCCAGCAGTTTATCGAACGGTTATGGCTACACCTTC	CASSLSNGYGYTF
12	TRBJ1-2	TRBV20-1	TRBD1	-	TGCAGTGCAAGAACAGGGGGCGGTGGCTACACCTTC	CSARTGGGGYTF
16	TRBJ2-3	TRBV7-8	-	-	TGTGCCAGCAGCAAATTCAGGATAACTAGCACAGATACGCAGTATTTT	CASSKFRITSTDTQYF
12	TRBJ2-3	TRBV5-1	-	few	TGCGCCAGCAGCGAAGGGATGGATACGCAGTATTTT	CASSEGMDTQYF
14	TRBJ1-1	TRBV4-1	-	few	TGCGCCAGCAGCCAAGAATTCTGGAACACTGAAGCTTTCTTT	CASSQEFWNTEAFF
14	TRBJ2-3	TRBV20-1	TRBD2	-	TGCAGTGCAGTCACTAGCGGGACCTCAGATACGCAGTATTTT	CSAVTSGTSDTQYF
16	TRBJ1-2	TRBV6-5	TRBD1	many	TGTGCCAGCAGTTACTTCCACAGGGGGCTGAACTATGGCTACACCTTC	CASSYFHRGLNYGYTF
15	TRBJ1-4	TRBV11-2	-	-	TGTGCCAGCAGCCCCGACAGGTCCCTAGGTGAAAAACTGTTTTTT	CASSPDRSLGEKLFF
15	TRBJ2-7	TRBV7-2	TRBD2	few	TGTGCCAGCAGCTTAGCCCCGGGACTAGGACACGAGCAGTACTTC	CASSLAPGLGHEQYF
13	TRBJ1-3	TRBV4-1	-	few	TGCGCCAGCAGCCAATCTACTGGAAACACCATATATTTT	CASSQSTGNTIYF
14	TRBJ2-1	TRBV20-1	-	few	TGCAGTGCTAGAGGGAGTGGACTGCACAATGAGCAGTTCTTC	CSARGSGLHNEQFF
14	TRBJ1-1	TRBV12-3/TRBV12-4	TRBD1	few	TGTGCCAGCAGTAAACCGACAGGGAGCACTGAAGCTTTCTTT	CASSKPTGSTEAFF
13	TRBJ2-1	TRBV7-9	TRBD2	few	TGTGCCAGCAGCTCGATAGGTAGCGGGGGTGCATTCTTC	CASSSIGSGGAFF
15	TRBJ2-7	TRBV5-1	-	-	TGCGCCAGCAGCAAAACTAGCACCTACTCCTACGAGCAGTACTTC	CASSKTSTYSYEQYF
16	TRBJ2-7	TRBV2	TRBD2	few	TGTGCCAGCAAACGACTAGCGGGGCTGAACTCCTACGAGCAGTACTTC	CASKRLAGLNSYEQYF
15	TRBJ2-2	TRBV4-1	-	many	TGTGCCAGCAGCTTATGGGGGGCGAACACCGGGGAGCTGTTTTTT	CASSLWGANTGELFF
18	TRBJ2-3	TRBV4-1	-	-	TGCGCCAGCAGCCAAGATGAATTGGTACTGAGAGACAGAGATACGCAGTATTTT	CASSQDELVLRDRDTQYF
16	TRBJ2-7	TRBV10-3	TRBD1	few	TGTGCCATCAGTGAGTCCCAGGGGACAGGATTCTACGAGCAGTACTTC	CAISESQGTGFYEQYF
13	TRBJ2-1	TRBV7-9	TRBD2	many	TGTGCCAGCAGCTCGGGGACTAGCAATGAGCAGTTCTTC	CASSSGTSNEQFF
15	TRBJ1-1	TRBV5-1	-	-	TGCGCCAGCAGCACAAGACCCGAGATGAACACTGAAGCTTTCTTT	CASSTRPEMNTEAFF